This T cell receptor beta chain was sequenced during a study of shared clonotypes between healthy human individuals. Study-wide context: Per-donor plates numbered three CD4 naive, three CD4 memory, two CD8 naive and one CD8 memory.

CD45RO-negative, CCR7-positively selected cells formed the naive CD8 fraction, excluding terminally differentiated effector memory CD45RA+ cells. The method was immunoSEQ multiplex PCR; TCRdb's version includes in-frame clones alone and lacks a portion of them. The repertoire holds about 600,000 clones, with about 95% as singletons. Study-wide findings and caveats: The genetic and exposure-history diversity represented was limited by few donors. Clonotype sharing levels among donors were expected to vary with sequencing depth.

This CDR3 spans 17 amino acids. Germline values: CDR1 SGDLS, CDR2 YYNGEE. J was trimmed by 3 bases and V by 0 bases; bases with no gene match: 10. Regarding this clone: Its specificity is not known.

The sample comprised naive CD8+ T cells sorted from blood. The chain links TRBV9 to TRBJ2-3; 7 bases line up with TRBD1. This TCR was recovered from a woman aged 30 to 39 in good health. The CDR3 DNA is TGTGCCAGCAGCGTAGGGGACAGCTCCGACACTACAGATACGCAGTATTTT. Its translation: CASSVGDSSDTTDTQYF.